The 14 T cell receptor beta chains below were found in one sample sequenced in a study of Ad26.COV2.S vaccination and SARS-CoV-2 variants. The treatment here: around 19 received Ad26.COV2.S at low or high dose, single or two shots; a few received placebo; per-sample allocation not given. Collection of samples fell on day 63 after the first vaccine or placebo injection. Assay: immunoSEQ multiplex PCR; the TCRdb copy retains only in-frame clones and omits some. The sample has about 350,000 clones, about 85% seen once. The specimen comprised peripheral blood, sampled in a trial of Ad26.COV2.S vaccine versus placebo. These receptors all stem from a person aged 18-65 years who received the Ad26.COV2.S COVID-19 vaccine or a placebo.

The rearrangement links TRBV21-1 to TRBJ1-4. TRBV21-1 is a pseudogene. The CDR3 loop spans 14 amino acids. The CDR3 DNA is TGTGCCAGCAGCAAAGAGAATACGTGCGAAAAACTGTTTTTT. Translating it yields CASSKENTCEKLFF.

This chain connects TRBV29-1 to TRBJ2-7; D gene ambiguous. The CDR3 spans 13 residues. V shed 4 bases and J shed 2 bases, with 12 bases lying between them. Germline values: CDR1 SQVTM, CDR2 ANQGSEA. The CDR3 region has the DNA TGCAGCGTTGGTCGCGGATTGGCCTACGAGCAGTACTTC. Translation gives CSVGRGLAYEQYF.

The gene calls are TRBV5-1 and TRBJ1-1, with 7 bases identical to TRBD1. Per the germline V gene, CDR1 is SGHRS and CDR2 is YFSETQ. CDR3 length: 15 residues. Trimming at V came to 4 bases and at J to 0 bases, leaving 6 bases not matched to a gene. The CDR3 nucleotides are TGCGCCAGCAGCCTCAGGGGACAGCTGAACACTGAAGCTTTCTTT. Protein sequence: CASSLRGQLNTEAFF.

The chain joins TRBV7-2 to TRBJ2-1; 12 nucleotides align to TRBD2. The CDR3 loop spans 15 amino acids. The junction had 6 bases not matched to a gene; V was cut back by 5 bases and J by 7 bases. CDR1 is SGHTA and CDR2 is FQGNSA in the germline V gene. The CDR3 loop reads CASSHRLAGVNEQFF. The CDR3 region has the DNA TGTGCCAGCAGCCACAGACTAGCGGGGGTTAATGAGCAGTTCTTC.

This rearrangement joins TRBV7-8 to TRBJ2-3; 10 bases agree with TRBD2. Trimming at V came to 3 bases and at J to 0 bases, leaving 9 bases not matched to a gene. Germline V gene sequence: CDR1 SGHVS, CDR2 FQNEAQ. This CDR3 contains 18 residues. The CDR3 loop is CASSFGLAGEPSTDTQYF. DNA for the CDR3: TGTGCCAGCAGCTTTGGGCTAGCGGGGGAACCGAGCACAGATACGCAGTATTTT.

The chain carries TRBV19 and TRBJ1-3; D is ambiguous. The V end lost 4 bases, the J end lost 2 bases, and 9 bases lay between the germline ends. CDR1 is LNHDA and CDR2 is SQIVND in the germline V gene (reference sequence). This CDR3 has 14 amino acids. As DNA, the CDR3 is TGTGCCAGTAGTAGTGTCAGAACTGGAAACACCATATATTTT. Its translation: CASSSVRTGNTIYF.

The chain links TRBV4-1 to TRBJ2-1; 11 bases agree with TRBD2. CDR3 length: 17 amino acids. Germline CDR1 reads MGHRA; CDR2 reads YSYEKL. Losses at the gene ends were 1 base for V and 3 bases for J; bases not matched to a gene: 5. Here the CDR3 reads CASSQVDGTSGYNEQFF. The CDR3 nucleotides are TGCGCCAGCAGCCAAGTAGACGGGACTAGCGGCTACAATGAGCAGTTCTTC.

CDR3 nucleotides: TGTGCCAGCAGCTCTATAGCGGGGGGGAGCACAGATACGCAGTATTTT. It specifies CASSSIAGGSTDTQYF. The chain uses TRBV5-4 and TRBJ2-3; 11 nucleotides match TRBD2. This CDR3 region has 16 residues. The V segment lost 3 bases and the J segment 0 bases; nucleotides outside the gene matches: 3. Germline values: CDR1 SGHNT, CDR2 YYREEE (reference sequence).

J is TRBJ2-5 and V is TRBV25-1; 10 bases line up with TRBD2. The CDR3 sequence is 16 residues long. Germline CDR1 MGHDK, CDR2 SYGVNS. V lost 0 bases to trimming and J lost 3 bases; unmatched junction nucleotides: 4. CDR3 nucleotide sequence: TGTGCCAGCAGTGAATACGCTAGCGGGAGAAAAGAGACCCAGTACTTC. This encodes CASSEYASGRKETQYF.

CDR3 sequence: CASSLSGGLLSNQPQHF. The CDR3 region has the DNA TGTGCCAGCAGCCTGTCCGGGGGGCTACTTAGCAATCAGCCCCAGCATTTT. The V and J genes are TRBV5-8 and TRBJ1-5; possible D gene TRBD1, 6 bases. V lost 4 bases to trimming and J lost 0 bases, with 17 bases between them. Germline V gives CDR1 SGHTS, CDR2 YDEGEE. The CDR3 contains 17 residues.

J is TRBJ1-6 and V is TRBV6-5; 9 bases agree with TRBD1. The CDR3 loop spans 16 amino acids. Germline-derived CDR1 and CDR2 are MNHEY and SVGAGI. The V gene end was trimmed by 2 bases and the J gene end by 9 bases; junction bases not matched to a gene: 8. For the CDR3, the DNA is TGTGCCAGCAGTTACATCCGGGACAGGGAACGTTCACCCCTCCACTTT. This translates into CASSYIRDRERSPLHF.

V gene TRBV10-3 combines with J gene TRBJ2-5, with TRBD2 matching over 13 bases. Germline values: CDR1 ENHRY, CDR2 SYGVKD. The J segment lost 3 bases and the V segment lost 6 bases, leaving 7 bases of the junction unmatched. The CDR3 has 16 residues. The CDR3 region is CAIRRGTSGTEETQYF. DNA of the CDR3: TGTGCCATCAGGAGAGGGACTAGCGGGACCGAAGAGACCCAGTACTTC.

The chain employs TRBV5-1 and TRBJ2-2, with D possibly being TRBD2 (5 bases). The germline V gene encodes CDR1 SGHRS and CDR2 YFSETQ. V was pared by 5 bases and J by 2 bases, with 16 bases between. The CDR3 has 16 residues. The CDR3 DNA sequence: TGCGCCAGCAGTTCCTCGGGCGGGCTAAACACCGGGGAGCTGTTTTTT. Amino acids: CASSSSGGLNTGELFF.

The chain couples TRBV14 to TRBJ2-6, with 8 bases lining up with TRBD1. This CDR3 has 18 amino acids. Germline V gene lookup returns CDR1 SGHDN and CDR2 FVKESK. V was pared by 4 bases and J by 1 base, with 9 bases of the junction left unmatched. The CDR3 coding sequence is TGTGCCAGCAGCCCGGACAGGGCAGGAAGATCTGGGGCCAACGTCCTGACTTTC. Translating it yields CASSPDRAGRSGANVLTF.